Shown below are 32 T cell receptor beta chains from a single sample sequenced in a study of blood T cells in healthy people across ages. Primed by a sample-barcoded 5' primer and a J-beta primer mix, a second PCR proceeded for 7 to 11 cycles. MiXCR was run by TCRdb on the 5' RACE reads, yielding one entry per CDR3 protein. Seen here are roughly 680,000 distinct CDR3 sequences, about 50% observed once, and the top ten hold about 13%. The source material was blood. The source of these receptors is a woman older than 75 in good health.

The chain combines TRBV28 with TRBJ1-6, with a possible D match to TRBD1 (5 bases). V lost 3 bases and J lost 8, with 14 bases in between. CDR3 size: 15 residues. CDR1 is MDHEN, CDR2 SYDVKM, per germline. The CDR3 DNA follows: TGTGCCAGCAGTTTGGCGCAGTTGACAGATTCACCCCTCCACTTT. Amino acids: CASSLAQLTDSPLHF.

This sequence joins TRBV4-1 and TRBJ1-2; D ambiguous. Germline-derived CDR1 and CDR2 are MGHRA and YSYEKL. The CDR3 is 14 residues long. The V end was cut by 8 bases, the J end by 2 bases, with 15 bases between. CDR3 sequence reads: CASGSALGNYGYTF. CDR3 DNA: TGCGCCAGCGGCTCTGCTCTGGGCAACTATGGCTACACCTTC.

V is TRBV5-1 and J is TRBJ1-5, with 10 bases fitting TRBD1. The CDR3 is 15 residues long. Looked up from germline, CDR1 is SGHRS and CDR2 is YFSETQ. V was pared by 2 bases and J by 2 bases, with 1 base of the junction left unmatched. This CDR3 reads CASSFGTGGNQPQHF. The CDR3 nucleotides read TGCGCCAGCAGCTTTGGGACAGGGGGCAATCAGCCCCAGCATTTT. The whole variable domain, remainder taken from reference TRBV5-1 and TRBJ1-5, is KAGVTQTPRYLIKTRGQQVTLSCSPISGHRSVSWYQQTPGQGLQFLFEYFSETQRNKGNFPGRFSGRQFSNSRSEMNVSTLELGDSALYLCASSFGTGGNQPQHFGDGTRLSIL.

This clonotype was found a few times. This chain connects TRBV3-1 to TRBJ2-1, with no clear D. V was shortened by 0 bases and J by 9 bases, with 15 bases between the two germline ends. CDR3 size: 15 residues. Germline V gene data show CDR1 as LGHDT and CDR2 as YNNKEL (reference sequence). The CDR3 loop reads CASSQDTVGWGEQFF. The DNA for the CDR3 is TGTGCCAGCAGCCAAGATACCGTGGGGTGGGGTGAGCAGTTCTTC.

V and J are TRBV7-6 and TRBJ2-7; TRBD2 is a possible D gene (6 bases). This CDR3 spans 16 amino acids. Germline V gives CDR1 SGHVS, CDR2 FNYEAQ. V was cut by 4 bases and J by 5 bases, with 21 bases left in between. The CDR3 coding sequence is TGTGCCAGCAGCTCTTACGCGGGACTCGACAGAGACGAGCAGTACTTC. Protein product: CASSSYAGLDRDEQYF.

V usage is TRBV10-3 and J usage is TRBJ2-5, with 8 bases aligning to TRBD2. With V trimmed by 6 bases and J by 11 bases, 20 bases remained unmatched. The CDR3 loop spans 16 amino acids. CDR1 and CDR2 from the germline V gene are ENHRY and SYGVKD. CDR3: CAISPPGREGVGEQYF. The CDR3, as DNA: TGTGCCATCAGCCCACCGGGCCGGGAGGGGGTGGGTGAGCAGTACTTC.

This clonotype was counted between two and nine times. The CDR3 DNA reads as TGTGCCAGCTCACCACTGGACCAGTTGGAGACCCAGTACTTC. Protein product: CASSPLDQLETQYF. The chain uses TRBV18 and TRBJ2-5, with D hard to call. This CDR3 contains 14 residues. Germline V gene sequence: CDR1 KGHSH, CDR2 LQKENI. Trimming removed 1 base from V and 5 bases from J, with 11 bases in between.

V gene TRBV7-2 combines with J gene TRBJ2-1; D call uncertain. This CDR3 has 13 amino acids. V was shortened by 6 bases and J by 2 bases, with 8 bases between the two germline ends. In germline, CDR1 is SGHTA, CDR2 FQGNSA. CDR3 DNA sequence: TGTGCCAGCAGTTTAATGACCTACAATGAGCAGTTCTTC. It translates to CASSLMTYNEQFF.

There are many counts of this clonotype. V gene TRBV10-3 combines with J gene TRBJ2-1, with 8 bases lining up with TRBD1. The CDR3 sequence is 11 residues long. CDR1 is ENHRY, CDR2 SYGVKD, per germline. With V trimmed by 6 bases and J by 8 bases, 0 bases remained unmatched. The DNA for the CDR3 is TGTGCCATCAGGGACAGGGATGAGCAGTTCTTC. This sequence encodes CAIRDRDEQFF.

This chain links TRBV20-1 with TRBJ2-5, with D tentatively TRBD1 (5 bases). The CDR3 runs to 14 residues. The ends were cut back, 4 bases at V and 5 bases at J, with 17 bases in the middle. Germline CDR1 reads DFQATT; CDR2 reads SNEGSKA (reference sequence). CDR3 sequence (DNA): TGCAGTGCTACAATGGACACCCTAGGGGAGACCCAGTACTTC. This sequence encodes CSATMDTLGETQYF.

CDR3 residues: CASSTGQVQETQFF. The CDR3 DNA reads TGCGCCAGCAGCACCGGACAGGTCCAAGAGACCCAGTTCTTC. V usage is TRBV5-1 and J usage is TRBJ2-5; 7 bases are a match to TRBD1. The J call may be mistaken, given a closer DNA end match to TRBJ2-1. This CDR3 has 14 residues. CDR1 and CDR2 from the germline V gene are SGHRS and YFSETQ.

This clonotype showed up just once. A much larger clone sits a single nucleotide away, making a read error possible. V usage is TRBV5-1 and J usage is TRBJ2-1; a possible D gene is TRBD2 (6 bases). Germline-derived CDR1 and CDR2 are SGHRS and YFSETQ. The CDR3 extends over 14 amino acids. The CDR3 region is CASGGGPTYNVQFF. Written as DNA, the CDR3 is TGCGCCAGCGGGGGAGGTCCAACCTACAATGTGCAGTTCTTC.

The sample holds many counts of this clonotype. This chain uses TRBV28 with TRBJ1-2; D may be TRBD1 (6 bases). The germline V and J ends were trimmed by 8 bases and 4 bases, with 11 bases remaining between them. Per germline, CDR1 MDHEN and CDR2 SYDVKM. The CDR3 contains 12 residues. CDR3 coding DNA: TGTGCCAGCTTCGGACAGCCCTATGGCTACACCTTC. Translated: CASFGQPYGYTF.

On this clonotype: One end of the junction varies from germline; a read error may be responsible. The chain employs TRBV4-1 and TRBJ1-2; perhaps TRBD1 as D (5 bases). The CDR3 loop spans 15 amino acids. CDR1 and CDR2 from the germline V gene are MGHRA and YSYEKL. Here the CDR3 DNA reads TGCGCCAACAGCCAAGATAAGGGGCGCACCTATGGCTACACCTTC. This gives the protein CANSQDKGRTYGYTF.

The table lists this clonotype with many counts. The V and J genes are TRBV29-1 and TRBJ2-7; D gene ambiguous. Trimming removed 6 bases at V and 6 bases at J, with 9 bases between. Germline CDR1 is SQVTM and CDR2 is ANQGSEA. The CDR3 is 10 amino acids. CDR3 nucleotides: TGCAGCGTCGAACAAGGCGAGCAGTACTTC. Residues: CSVEQGEQYF.

This clonotype was recorded at least ten times. The chain has TRBV2 and TRBJ1-1; 11 nucleotides match TRBD1. Trimming cost V 4 bases and J 7 bases; bases outside gene matches: 2. In germline, CDR1 is SNHLY, CDR2 FYNNEI. The CDR3 is 13 residues long. The CDR3 DNA reads TGTGCCAGCAGTGGGACAGGGGGCTTTGAAGCTTTCTTT. Residues: CASSGTGGFEAFF.

Details on this clonotype: This could be a read error, since a much larger clone is one nucleotide away. The chain uses TRBV6-6 and TRBJ2-4; D may match TRBD1 or TRBD2 (5 bases each). Germline V CDR1 and CDR2: MNHNY, SVGAGI (reference sequence). V shed 10 bases and J shed 8 bases, with 9 bases lying between them. The CDR3 runs to 10 residues. Here the CDR3 reads CATRGHIQYF. CDR3 DNA: TGTGCCACAAGGGGACACATTCAGTACTTC.

A few counts support this clonotype. The chain links TRBV18 to TRBJ1-2; no reliable D call. Germline CDR1 KGHSH, CDR2 LQKENI. Trimming removed 5 bases from V and 4 bases from J, with 23 bases in between. The CDR3 length is 17 residues. CDR3 coding DNA: TGTGCCAGCTCAGGACTCCGAACCGGGCCAGCACGCTATGGCTACACCTTC. It specifies CASSGLRTGPARYGYTF.

A word on this clonotype: A read error may explain this, as a much larger clone is one base away. The V call is TRBV6-2 or TRBV6-3, the J call TRBJ2-4, with TRBD2 matching over 10 bases. CDR3 length: 17 residues. J was trimmed by 1 base and V by 2 bases; bases with no gene match: 5. Germline-derived CDR1 and CDR2 are MNHEY and SVGEGT. In nucleotides, the CDR3 is TGTGCCAGCAGTTACACAGCGGGGGGGTTGGCCAAAAACATTCAGTACTTC. It specifies CASSYTAGGLAKNIQYF.

Note on this clonotype: A read error may be the cause here, since a much bigger clone is one base away. This chain links TRBV5-1 with TRBJ1-1; no clear D. CDR3 length: 13 residues. Germline V gene data show CDR1 as SGHRS and CDR2 as YFSETQ. Between the trimmed V and J ends, which lost 5 bases and 3 bases, there was a span of 11 bases. The CDR3 region is CASRSTPDTEAFF. CDR3 sequence (DNA): TGCGCCAGCAGATCGACCCCGGACACTGAAGCTTTCTTT.

V gene TRBV2 combines with J gene TRBJ2-1, with D unresolved. V lost 6 bases to trimming and J lost 5 bases, with 14 bases between them. This CDR3 has 14 amino acids. Germline values: CDR1 SNHLY, CDR2 FYNNEI. CDR3 amino acids: CASRSGLGHNEQFF. In DNA form, the CDR3 reads TGTGCCAGCAGATCGGGCCTAGGGCACAATGAGCAGTTCTTC.

With regard to this clonotype: A much bigger clone sits one base away, suggesting this may be a read error. This chain uses TRBV29-1 with TRBJ2-5; D is uncertain. The J call is doubtful: the DNA matches TRBJ2-7 better. Per the germline V gene, CDR1 is SQVTM and CDR2 is ANQGSEA. The CDR3 spans 12 residues. Here the CDR3 DNA reads TGCGGCGTTGAGAAGTCGGCCTACGAGCAGTACTTC. It specifies CGVEKSAYEQYF.

V and J are TRBV5-6 and TRBJ2-7; D unresolved. V was pared by 3 bases and J by 7 bases, with 8 bases between. This CDR3 is built from 11 residues. Germline V CDR1 and CDR2: SGHDT, YYEEEE. In DNA form, the CDR3 reads TGTGCCAGCAGCTCTCTCCAGGAGCAGTACTTC. As protein: CASSSLQEQYF.

This chain connects TRBV30 to TRBJ2-5; perhaps D is TRBD1 or TRBD2 (5 bases each). Trimming removed 0 bases at V and 10 bases at J, with 18 bases between. The CDR3 consists of 14 residues. Germline CDR1 GTSNPN, CDR2 SVGIG (reference sequence). The CDR3 coding sequence is TGTGCCTGGAGTGTCGGCTCCGGGACCGTGCTCCAGTACTTC. It is translated as CAWSVGSGTVLQYF.

The rearrangement links TRBV7-9 to TRBJ2-6; D tentatively reads TRBD1 or TRBD2 (5 bases each). CDR3 length: 17 residues. Between the trimmed V and J ends, which lost 0 bases and 2 bases, there was a span of 11 bases. CDR1 and CDR2 (germline): SEHNR, FQNEAQ (reference sequence). The CDR3 DNA reads TGTGCCAGCAGCTTAGCCTTAGGGACGCCTGGGGCCAACGTCCTGACTTTC. This translates into CASSLALGTPGANVLTF.

This clonotype occurred once. A much larger clonotype is one base distant, so this may be a read error. The rearrangement uses TRBV29-1 and TRBJ2-3; D unclear. V was shortened by 7 bases and J by 4 bases, with 15 bases between the two germline ends. Germline V gene data show CDR1 as SQVTM and CDR2 as ANQGSEA. There are 13 residues in the CDR3. The CDR3 protein is CSAKASPPDTQYF. CDR3 DNA: TGCAGCGCGAAAGCGAGTCCGCCAGATACGCAGTATTTT.

V usage is TRBV5-1 and J usage is TRBJ2-5; no clear D. Germline CDR1 is SGHRS and CDR2 is YFSETQ. V was clipped by 2 bases and J by 11 bases, with 28 bases between them. The CDR3 is 17 amino acids. CDR3 amino acids: CASSFGIWSVREVEQYF. In DNA form, the CDR3 reads TGCGCCAGCAGCTTTGGCATTTGGTCCGTTCGCGAGGTTGAGCAGTACTTC. The full variable domain, completed using reference TRBV5-1 and TRBJ2-5, is KAGVTQTPRYLIKTRGQQVTLSCSPISGHRSVSWYQQTPGQGLQFLFEYFSETQRNKGNFPGRFSGRQFSNSRSEMNVSTLELGDSALYLCASSFGIWSVREVEQYFGPGTRLLVL.

The rearrangement links TRBV29-1 to TRBJ1-2; D is possibly TRBD1 (6 bases). This CDR3 comprises 13 residues. The V gene lost 4 bases and the J gene lost 9 bases, with 18 bases spanning the gap. Germline CDR1 is SQVTM and CDR2 is ANQGSEA. The CDR3 spells CSVGGAQGGSYTF. CDR3 DNA sequence: TGCAGCGTTGGGGGGGCCCAAGGGGGTAGCTACACCTTC.

The chain joins TRBV7-9 to TRBJ1-2, with a weak D call TRBD1 (5 bases). The V end lost 5 bases, the J end lost 7 bases, and 14 bases lay between the germline ends. In germline, CDR1 is SEHNR, CDR2 FQNEAQ (reference sequence). The CDR3 is 13 residues long. CDR3 residues: CASSEGALSGYTF. CDR3 DNA sequence: TGTGCCAGCAGCGAAGGGGCCCTATCTGGCTACACCTTC. Combining the CDR3 with reference TRBV7-9 and TRBJ1-2 gives the whole variable domain DTGVSQNPRHKITKRGQNVTFRCDPISEHNRLYWYRQTLGQGPEFLTYFQNEAQLEKSRLLSDRFSAERPKGSFSTLEIQRTEQGDSAMYLCASSEGALSGYTFGSGTRLTVV.

The chain combines TRBV6-1 with TRBJ1-5; tentatively, D is TRBD1 (5 bases). Trimming took off 6 bases at V and 0 bases at J, with 18 bases between the two ends. CDR3 length: 17 residues. Germline values: CDR1 MNHNS, CDR2 SASEGT. The CDR3, as DNA: TGTGCCAGCAGACGGGACGGCGTACCACATAGCAATCAGCCCCAGCATTTT. This translates into CASRRDGVPHSNQPQHF.

A few counts support this clonotype. V usage is TRBV25-1 and J usage is TRBJ2-1, with 9 bases matching TRBD2. The CDR3 spans 18 residues. Trimming took 5 bases from V and 2 from J; bases not matched to a gene: 13. Germline V lookup: CDR1 MGHDK, CDR2 SYGVNS. CDR3 region: CASSPRPRREGPYNEQFF. CDR3 bases: TGTGCCAGCAGTCCCCGCCCCCGGCGGGAGGGCCCCTACAATGAGCAGTTCTTC. Combining the CDR3 with reference TRBV25-1 and TRBJ2-1 gives the whole variable domain EADIYQTPRYLVIGTGKKITLECSQTMGHDKMYWYQQDPGMELHLIHYSYGVNSTEKGDLSSESTVSRIRTEHFPLTLESARPSHTSQYLCASSPRPRREGPYNEQFFGPGTRLTVL.

This sequence joins TRBV5-1 and TRBJ2-1; D is ambiguous. The V end lost 0 bases, the J end lost 5 bases, and 21 bases lay between the germline ends. Germline CDR1 is SGHRS and CDR2 is YFSETQ. This CDR3 spans 18 amino acids. In DNA, the CDR3 is TGCGCCAGCAGCTTGGAACTTGCGCGCTGGTCCCGAGACAATGAGCAGTTCTTC. It specifies CASSLELARWSRDNEQFF.